The rows below give T cell receptor beta chains drawn from one sample of a study of CD8 T cells in ankylosing spondylitis. Using its own MiXCR run on the 5' RACE reads, TCRdb lists one record per CDR3 protein. The table has about 750,000 distinct CDR3 sequences, roughly 19% seen once. Material for sequencing was blood, either unsorted or a sorted T cell fraction (not recorded which). The receptors originated from a male donor with ankylosing spondylitis. Each CDR3 is given with its conserved first and last residue. A D gene is named only where the DNA matches it firmly. Size tells how often a clone was seen (once, few, many) or the class of an expanded clone, and some rows leave it out.

D gene	clone size	V gene	J gene	CDR3 protein	CDR3 DNA
TRBD2	many	TRBV6-1	TRBJ2-2	CASSELAGDTGELFF	TGTGCCAGCAGTGAACTAGCGGGAGACACCGGGGAGCTGTTTTTT
TRBD2	.	TRBV12-3/TRBV12-4	TRBJ2-1	CASIALAGEQFF	TGTGCCAGCATAGCACTAGCGGGCGAGCAGTTCTTC
.	.	TRBV20-1	TRBJ1-5	CSARVGAGNQPQHF	TGCAGTGCTAGAGTGGGGGCAGGTAATCAGCCCCAGCATTTT
.	.	TRBV20-1	TRBJ1-6	CSASRQGDNSPLHF	TGCAGTGCGTCGAGGCAGGGAGATAATTCACCCCTCCACTTT
.	.	TRBV7-9	TRBJ2-7	CASSLNDYEQYF	TGTGCCAGCAGCTTAAACGATTACGAGCAGTACTTC
.	many	TRBV9	TRBJ2-2	CASSVRANTGELFF	TGTGCCAGCTCCGTCAGGGCGAACACCGGGGAGCTGTTTTTT
.	few	TRBV5-1	TRBJ2-7	CASSLASAGSAYSYEQYF	TGCGCCAGCAGCTTGGCCTCTGCTGGTTCCGCCTATTCCTACGAGCAGTACTTC
TRBD1	.	TRBV7-9	TRBJ2-5	CASSRGTGWDQETQYF	TGTGCCAGCAGCAGAGGGACAGGGTGGGACCAAGAGACCCAGTACTTC
TRBD2	.	TRBV11-2	TRBJ2-1	CASSPHTSSGDNEQFF	TGTGCCAGCAGCCCTCACACGTCTAGCGGGGACAATGAGCAGTTCTTC
.	few	TRBV5-5	TRBJ1-2	CASSLAPGFYGYTF	TGTGCCAGCAGCTTGGCCCCGGGCTTCTATGGCTACACCTTC
.	.	TRBV12-3/TRBV12-4	TRBJ2-4	CASSPVPRGTSRRDIQYF	TGTGCCAGCAGTCCAGTTCCCCGAGGGACCTCACGTCGGGACATTCAGTACTTC
.	.	TRBV5-1	TRBJ2-7	CASSLVIDEQYF	TGCGCCAGCAGCTTGGTCATAGACGAGCAGTACTTC
.	.	TRBV12-3/TRBV12-4	TRBJ1-5	CASSWGHPTDQPQHF	TGTGCCAGCAGTTGGGGACACCCAACAGATCAGCCCCAGCATTTT
TRBD2	.	TRBV7-3	TRBJ2-1	CASSPTSGRSSEQFF	TGTGCCAGCAGCCCGACTAGCGGGAGGTCCTCAGAGCAGTTCTTC
.	once	TRBV2	TRBJ2-2	CASNQRDANTGELFF	TGTGCCAGCAACCAGAGAGACGCGAACACCGGGGAGCTGTTTTTT
.	many	TRBV9	TRBJ1-1	CASSALMNTEAFF	TGTGCCAGCAGCGCTCTGATGAACACTGAAGCTTTCTTT
.	.	TRBV5-1	TRBJ2-2	CASRIGSDGELFF	TGCGCCAGCAGGATCGGGAGTGACGGGGAGCTGTTTTTT
.	.	TRBV12-3/TRBV12-4	TRBJ1-1	CASSLRDSPNTEAFF	TGTGCCAGCAGTCTCCGTGACAGTCCGAACACTGAAGCTTTCTTT
TRBD2	.	TRBV20-1	TRBJ2-1	CSAGAWGGAYNEQFF	TGCAGTGCTGGGGCGTGGGGAGGGGCCTACAATGAGCAGTTCTTC
.	.	TRBV12-1	TRBJ2-3	CASSSNGGRWDTQYF	TGTGCCAGCAGCTCAAACGGGGGGAGATGGGATACGCAGTATTTT
TRBD1	many	TRBV29-1	TRBJ1-5	CSVSGQGLGQPQHF	TGCAGCGTGTCGGGACAGGGGTTAGGCCAGCCCCAGCATTTT
.	few	TRBV28	TRBJ2-7	CASSLVPGAREEQYF	TGTGCCAGCAGTTTAGTCCCAGGGGCCCGTGAGGAGCAGTACTTC
TRBD1	many	TRBV11-3	TRBJ2-2	CASSLGTGGTGELFF	TGTGCCAGCAGCTTAGGAACAGGGGGCACCGGGGAGCTGTTTTTT
.	.	TRBV20-1	TRBJ1-6	CSASGVRGANSPLHF	TGCAGTGCTAGTGGAGTCAGAGGGGCAAATTCACCCCTCCACTTT
.	.	TRBV6-1	TRBJ2-2	CASTHKARNTGELFF	TGTGCCAGCACCCATAAAGCTCGCAACACCGGGGAGCTGTTTTTT
.	many	TRBV7-2	TRBJ2-1	CASSLSRGSYNEQFF	TGTGCCAGCAGCCTCTCGCGAGGCTCCTACAATGAGCAGTTCTTC
.	few	TRBV4-3	TRBJ2-7	CASSQDWVWVPYEQYF	TGCGCCAGCAGCCAAGATTGGGTTTGGGTCCCCTACGAGCAGTACTTC
.	.	TRBV6-1	TRBJ2-1	CASSEGGGLDNEQFF	TGTGCCAGCAGTGAGGGAGGGGGCTTGGACAATGAGCAGTTCTTC
TRBD2	.	TRBV5-1	TRBJ2-3	CASSFWGGGGDTQYF	TGCGCCAGCAGCTTTTGGGGGGGAGGTGGAGATACGCAGTATTTT
TRBD2	.	TRBV20-1	TRBJ2-2	CSAKLAGVPTGELFF	TGCAGTGCGAAACTAGCGGGAGTCCCCACCGGGGAGCTGTTTTTT
TRBD1	many	TRBV7-2	TRBJ2-7	CASSSGDRRYEQYF	TGTGCCAGCAGCTCCGGGGACAGGCGATACGAGCAGTACTTC
.	few	TRBV7-9	TRBJ1-2	CASSGIVSYGYTF	TGTGCCAGCAGCGGAATAGTTAGCTATGGCTACACCTTC
.	few	TRBV15	TRBJ2-1	CATSRGWGSHNEQFF	TGTGCCACCAGCAGAGGATGGGGGTCCCACAATGAGCAGTTCTTC
.	few	TRBV7-8	TRBJ2-3	CASSSRSLDTDTQYF	TGTGCCAGCAGCTCTAGGTCCCTTGACACAGATACGCAGTATTTT
TRBD1	many	TRBV12-3/TRBV12-4	TRBJ2-7	CASSQGTGPYEQYF	TGTGCCAGCAGCCAAGGGACAGGACCATACGAGCAGTACTTC
.	.	TRBV29-1	TRBJ2-7	CSVARGFKMGEQYF	TGCAGCGTTGCTAGGGGGTTCAAAATGGGGGAGCAGTACTTC
TRBD1	few	TRBV6-5	TRBJ2-3	CASSYPGQGRGSRTDTQYF	TGTGCCAGCAGTTATCCCGGACAGGGGAGAGGTTCACGCACAGATACGCAGTATTTT
.	few	TRBV20-1	TRBJ1-5	CSARDSSNQPQHF	TGCAGTGCTAGGGACAGTAGCAATCAGCCCCAGCATTTT
TRBD2	few	TRBV6-1	TRBJ2-1	CASTPGAGGRNEQFF	TGTGCCAGCACCCCTGGAGCGGGAGGGAGGAATGAGCAGTTCTTC
TRBD2	few	TRBV12-3/TRBV12-4	TRBJ2-1	CASRRLAGAWNEQFF	TGTGCCAGCAGACGACTAGCGGGAGCGTGGAATGAGCAGTTCTTC
.	few	TRBV11-2	TRBJ1-2	CASSLDLGSYYGYTF	TGTGCCAGCAGCTTAGATCTTGGCAGCTACTATGGCTACACCTTC
.	many	TRBV30	TRBJ1-5	CAWSEAGANNQPQHF	TGTGCCTGGAGTGAGGCAGGGGCCAACAATCAGCCCCAGCATTTT
.	.	TRBV11-3	TRBJ2-6	CASSFRAVGSGANVLTF	TGTGCCAGCAGCTTCCGGGCGGTGGGCTCTGGGGCCAACGTCCTGACTTTC
TRBD1	.	TRBV9	TRBJ1-2	CASSVEEGAGYGYTF	TGTGCCAGCAGCGTAGAAGAGGGGGCTGGCTATGGCTACACCTTC
TRBD2	few	TRBV20-1	TRBJ2-3	CSARATSGGAFFLDTQYF	TGCAGTGCTAGAGCGACTAGCGGGGGGGCATTTTTTTTAGATACGCAGTATTTT
TRBD1	.	TRBV5-1	TRBJ1-1	CASTPGTGTIEAFF	TGCGCCAGCACTCCGGGGACAGGGACGATTGAAGCTTTCTTT
.	few	TRBV7-9	TRBJ2-2	CASSPKYDGTGELFF	TGTGCCAGCAGCCCCAAGTATGACGGCACCGGGGAGCTGTTTTTT